This TCR beta chain was sequenced during a study of PD-1 blockade in classical Hodgkin lymphoma. Documented time point: cycle 4 day 1 (C4D1), after less than 7 weeks of nivolumab. Every patient had relapsed following autologous stem cell transplantation, and cohorts differed in brentuximab vedotin exposure. Magnetic negative selection of thawed PBMCs was the method by which CD4+ T cells were purified. Patients' outcomes at their best amounted to complete response, partial response or progressive disease. The protocol was immunoSEQ multiplex PCR, while the TCRdb copy is restricted to in-frame clones and leaves out a portion. The sample carries 9,000 to 10,000 clones, 75% to 90% recorded once. Note on this clone: Its antigen is currently unknown. In the same sample, other DNA sequences code for this CDR3.

CDR3 length equals 16 residues. Looked up from germline, CDR1 is SGDLS and CDR2 is YYNGEE. J gave up 6 bases and V 0 bases, and 9 bases lay outside the gene matches. Study conclusions and caveats: Anyone who began nivolumab under 1 year after ASCT was excluded. Reports indicated that newly diagnosed patients had lower baseline TCR diversity than healthy donors did.

The V call is TRBV9, the J call TRBJ2-3; TRBD2 aligns across 8 bases. The sample consisted of CD4+ T cells from blood, taken before the fourth cycle of nivolumab. The sequence came from a human donor with classical Hodgkin lymphoma. The CDR3 here is CASSVGGSGGSDTQYF. The DNA for the CDR3 is TGTGCCAGCAGCGTAGGGGGCAGCGGGGGATCGGATACGCAGTATTTT.